This is a list of T cell receptor beta chains from one sample in a study of T cell repertoires in cytomegalovirus infection. Their cognate antigens are unknown. Using its own MiXCR run on the reads, TCRdb lists one record per CDR3 protein. Of about 130,000 distinct CDR3 sequences in the sample, roughly a quarter were seen once. Sample: PBMCs, sequenced either directly or after in vitro stimulation (not recorded which). These receptors originate from a human donor in good health (CMV status not recorded). Some clones in this sample may be carry-over from other donors' samples. The CDR3 runs from the conserved cysteine through the conserved F or W. D genes are given only for firm matches. For some rows the clone size is stated as once, few or many, or as a class when expanded; others skip it.

D	V	length	J	size	CDR3	DNA
-	TRBV4-3	14	TRBJ2-1	-	CASNVGPSYNEQFF	TGCGCCAGCAACGTGGGCCCCTCCTACAATGAGCAGTTCTTC
-	TRBV5-5	14	TRBJ2-5	once	CASSLSLSTETQYF	TGTGCCAGCAGCTTGTCTTTGTCCACCGAGACCCAGTACTTC
-	TRBV12-3/TRBV12-4	16	TRBJ1-1	once	CASRLLGPTLNTEAFF	TGTGCCAGCAGATTGTTAGGGCCCACACTGAACACTGAAGCTTTCTTT
-	TRBV12-3/TRBV12-4	14	TRBJ2-5	-	CASSLGARLETQYF	TGTGCCAGCAGTTTAGGGGCTAGGCTCGAGACCCAGTACTTC
-	TRBV19	12	TRBJ2-5	many	CASGTIQETQYF	TGTGCCAGTGGGACAATCCAAGAGACCCAGTACTTC
TRBD1	TRBV6-5	14	TRBJ2-7	many	CASSYWDRVYEQYF	TGTGCCAGCAGTTACTGGGACAGGGTTTACGAGCAGTACTTC
-	TRBV7-2	17	TRBJ2-1	many	CASSLFHSLTPYNEQFF	TGTGCCAGCAGCTTATTTCACTCTCTAACCCCGTACAATGAGCAGTTCTTC
TRBD2	TRBV28	13	TRBJ2-7	-	CASSGGVSYEQYF	TGTGCCAGCAGCGGGGGGGTCTCCTACGAGCAGTACTTC
TRBD1	TRBV19	17	TRBJ1-5	-	CASSTDSRGIRVQPQHF	TGTGCCAGTAGTACAGACAGCAGGGGGATTCGTGTTCAGCCCCAGCATTTT
-	TRBV6-6	15	TRBJ2-1	few	CASSYSLGGSHEQFF	TGTGCCAGCAGTTACTCCTTAGGTGGGAGCCATGAGCAGTTCTTC
TRBD1	TRBV7-8	12	TRBJ2-1	few	CASSLDRVRQFF	TGTGCCAGCAGTCTAGACAGGGTAAGGCAGTTCTTC
-	TRBV2	16	TRBJ2-2	few	CASSKKRVGNTGELFF	TGTGCCAGCAGCAAGAAGCGGGTCGGGAACACCGGGGAGCTGTTTTTT
TRBD2	TRBV7-2	16	TRBJ2-7	-	CASSHLAGGGLYEQYF	TGTGCCAGCAGCCATTTAGCGGGGGGGGGACTCTACGAGCAGTACTTC
TRBD2	TRBV4-1	15	TRBJ2-7	many	CASSRASGSSYEQYF	TGCGCCAGCAGCCGAGCTAGCGGGAGCTCCTACGAGCAGTACTTC
-	TRBV6-2/TRBV6-3	17	TRBJ2-5	few	CASSRDGREKSQETQYF	TGTGCCAGCAGTAGGGACGGTAGGGAGAAGTCCCAAGAGACCCAGTACTTC